This T cell receptor beta chain came from a study of blood T cell repertoires in COVID-19. In the original workflow: Amplifying reference gene primers gave estimates of nucleated cell counts. Here immunoSEQ multiplex PCR was the method, and the copy in TCRdb shows in-frame clones only, minus some. V, J and clone size are those of that table, while D and trimming were read from the DNA. The table records about 95,000 clones, about 85% of them present only once. The sequenced material came from peripheral blood. This receptor was identified in a man older than 75 with active or convalescent COVID-19.

The CDR3 region has the DNA TGTGCCAGCAGCCGACAGAATTCACCCCTCCACTTT. Protein product: CASSRQNSPLHF. The V and J genes are TRBV5-4 and TRBJ1-6; D might be TRBD1 (5 bases). The CDR3 has 12 residues. In germline, CDR1 is SGHNT, CDR2 YYREEE (reference sequence). Trimming took 4 bases from V and 7 from J, leaving 6 bases between them.